One and the same sample provided the 26 T cell receptor beta chains below, sequenced in a study of T cell responses to AZD1222 COVID-19 vaccine. Sequenced by immunoSEQ multiplex PCR; TCRdb stores in-frame clones only, minus some. The table lists about 55,000 clones, over 75% of them singletons. The material sequenced was peripheral blood, taken on day 0 of AZD1222 vaccination. These receptors were taken from an adult in good health.

This clone was seen once. V is TRBV6-6 and J is TRBJ2-1, with 9 bases lining up with TRBD2. V trimming: 7 bases; J trimming: 2 bases; junction bases outside the gene matches: 3. CDR1 is MNHNY, CDR2 SVGAGI, per germline (reference sequence). The CDR3 sequence is 14 residues long. CDR3 residues: CASIGTSPYNEQFF. The CDR3, as DNA: TGTGCCAGCATTGGGACTAGCCCCTACAATGAGCAGTTCTTC.

The rearrangement links TRBV10-1 to TRBJ2-5; D not certain. Trimming left V 0 bases short and J 5 bases short, with 7 bases between. Germline loops: CDR1 WNHNN, CDR2 SYGVQD (reference sequence). The CDR3 is 13 residues long. The CDR3 DNA is TGCGCCAGCAGTGAGTCAGGTGGCGAGACCCAGTACTTC. This translates into CASSESGGETQYF.

The genes are TRBV6-6 and TRBJ1-6; the match to TRBD1 covers 8 bases. V trimming: 0 bases; J trimming: 11 bases; junction bases outside the gene matches: 6. Germline V gene data show CDR1 as MNHNY and CDR2 as SVGAGI (reference sequence). The CDR3 is 15 residues long. This chain's CDR3 is CASSYSPGGFAPLHF. CDR3 nucleotide sequence: TGTGCCAGCAGTTACTCTCCAGGGGGCTTTGCACCCCTCCACTTT.

The V and J genes are TRBV2 and TRBJ1-4; D may be TRBD1 (5 bases). Trimming took off 6 bases at V and 7 bases at J, with 18 bases between the two ends. The CDR3 spans 15 residues. Germline V CDR1 and CDR2: SNHLY, FYNNEI. The CDR3 loop is CASRALGGSSEKLFF. CDR3 DNA: TGTGCCAGCAGGGCCTTGGGGGGGTCGAGTGAAAAACTGTTTTTT.

The rearrangement joins TRBV6-5 to TRBJ2-1, with TRBD2 matching over 9 bases. The CDR3 has 15 amino acids. The germline V gene encodes CDR1 MNHEY and CDR2 SVGAGI. J was trimmed by 7 bases and V by 0 bases; bases with no gene match: 4. The CDR3: CASSYSAGGPNEQFF. The CDR3 DNA follows: TGTGCCAGCAGTTACTCCGCGGGAGGGCCGAATGAGCAGTTCTTC.

This clone was recorded only once. The chain joins TRBV4-1 to TRBJ1-5, with D maybe TRBD1 (5 bases). The CDR3 spans 16 residues. V was clipped by 0 bases and J by 1 base, with 10 bases between them. Germline-derived CDR1 and CDR2 are MGHRA and YSYEKL. CDR3 residues: CASSQDLRGSNQPQHF. The CDR3 coding sequence is TGCGCCAGCAGCCAAGATCTGCGGGGGAGCAATCAGCCCCAGCATTTT.

The chain links TRBV5-8 to TRBJ1-5; D gene uncertain. The CDR3 is made up of 15 amino acids. CDR1 is SGHTS and CDR2 is YDEGEE in the germline V gene. Trimming pared 0 bases from V and 5 bases from J, leaving 12 bases between. The CDR3 bases are TGTGCCAGCAGCTTGGTAGGGAAACTCCATCAGCCCCAGCATTTT. The encoded protein is CASSLVGKLHQPQHF.

V gene TRBV6-1 combines with J gene TRBJ1-6, with D hard to call. Germline V gives CDR1 MNHNS, CDR2 SASEGT. CDR3 size: 15 residues. V gave up 1 base and J gave up 5 bases, with 9 bases separating them. The CDR3 DNA reads TGTGCCAGCAGTGAAGGGGTAGGGAATAATTCACCCCTCCACTTT. This translates into CASSEGVGNNSPLHF.

The chain uses TRBV6-2 or TRBV6-3 and TRBJ1-5, with D unresolved. Looked up from germline, CDR1 is MNHEY and CDR2 is SVGEGT. Trimming took off 0 bases at V and 6 bases at J, with 9 bases between the two ends. The CDR3 sequence is 14 residues long. CDR3 in amino acids: CASSYSGAGQPQHF. CDR3 DNA: TGTGCCAGCAGTTACTCAGGTGCGGGTCAGCCCCAGCATTTT.

This rearrangement joins TRBV19 to TRBJ2-2; 9 bases match TRBD1. The CDR3 runs to 18 residues. Losses at the gene ends were 3 bases for V and 4 bases for J; bases not matched to a gene: 12. The germline V gene has CDR1 LNHDA and CDR2 SQIVND (reference sequence). The CDR3 DNA follows: TGTGCCAGTAGTATTTTCTCTGGACAGGGGTCGAGCACCGGGGAGCTGTTTTTT. It specifies CASSIFSGQGSSTGELFF. Combining the CDR3 with reference TRBV19 and TRBJ2-2 gives the whole variable domain DGGITQSPKYLFRKEGQNVTLSCEQNLNHDAMYWYRQDPGQGLRLIYYSQIVNDFQKGDIAEGYSVSREKKESFPLTVTSAQKNPTAFYLCASSIFSGQGSSTGELFFGEGSRLTVL.

The rearrangement joins TRBV6-5 to TRBJ1-6, with D unresolved. V was pared by 2 bases and J by 5 bases, with 7 bases between. Germline CDR1 and CDR2: MNHEY and SVGAGI. CDR3 length: 14 amino acids. The CDR3: CASSYDGNNSPLHF. CDR3 nucleotide sequence: TGTGCCAGCAGTTACGATGGCAATAATTCACCCCTCCACTTT.

This clone was recorded only once. The chain combines TRBV19 with TRBJ1-6, with 8 bases that match TRBD1. Trimming at V came to 5 bases and at J to 7 bases, leaving 7 bases not matched to a gene. This CDR3 spans 15 amino acids. The V gene's germline CDR1 is LNHDA and CDR2 SQIVND (reference sequence). The CDR3 DNA sequence: TGTGCCAGTAGTGCCGGACAGGGCGGCAATTCACCCCTCCACTTT. Translation gives CASSAGQGGNSPLHF.

The rearrangement uses TRBV5-1 and TRBJ2-3; D possibly matches TRBD1 or TRBD2 (5 bases each). This CDR3 spans 15 amino acids. Trimming took off 0 bases at V and 1 base at J, with 9 bases between the two ends. CDR1 and CDR2 (germline): SGHRS, YFSETQ. Here the CDR3 DNA reads TGCGCCAGCAGCTTGGGACGGGGACGCACAGATACGCAGTATTTT. It specifies CASSLGRGRTDTQYF.

The V call is TRBV19, the J call TRBJ2-6; D is perhaps TRBD1 or TRBD2 (5 bases each). There are 15 residues in the CDR3. The germline V gene encodes CDR1 LNHDA and CDR2 SQIVND (reference sequence). V was pared by 6 bases and J by 1 base, with 10 bases between. The CDR3 is CASRGRVSGANVLTF. The DNA of the CDR3 is TGTGCCAGTAGGGGGCGGGTTTCTGGGGCCAACGTCCTGACTTTC.

The V and J genes are TRBV20-1 and TRBJ2-7; no clear D gene. Trimming took 3 bases from V and 3 from J, leaving 12 bases between them. Germline values: CDR1 DFQATT, CDR2 SNEGSKA (reference sequence). The CDR3 is 13 amino acids. CDR3 in amino acids: CSASEHKIYEQYF. CDR3 in DNA: TGCAGTGCTAGTGAACATAAAATCTACGAGCAGTACTTC.

This clone showed up just a few times. V usage is TRBV5-1 and J usage is TRBJ2-7, with 7 bases lining up with TRBD2. J lost 0 bases, V lost 0 bases, and 12 bases had no gene match. CDR3 length: 18 amino acids. CDR1 is SGHRS and CDR2 is YFSETQ in the germline V gene. In DNA, the CDR3 is TGCGCCAGCAGCTTGGGGCCTAGCGGTTCTTCGAGCTCCTACGAGCAGTACTTC. This gives the protein CASSLGPSGSSSSYEQYF.

This clone was counted a single time. J is TRBJ2-1 and V is TRBV9; tentative D call: TRBD2 (5 bases). The V gene lost 0 bases and the J gene lost 2 bases, with 9 bases spanning the gap. Looked up from germline, CDR1 is SGDLS and CDR2 is YYNGEE. This CDR3 contains 15 residues. The CDR3 coding sequence is TGTGCCAGCAGCGTAGGAGGGAGAACCTACAATGAGCAGTTCTTC. Amino acid sequence: CASSVGGRTYNEQFF.

Only one count was recorded for this clone. The rearrangement joins TRBV7-2 to TRBJ1-2, with TRBD1 as a possible D gene (5 bases). Trimming stripped 3 bases from V and 7 bases from J, with 12 bases between. This CDR3 contains 13 residues. Germline CDR1 SGHTA, CDR2 FQGNSA. The DNA for the CDR3 is TGTGCCAGCAGCTTGGGGGGGAGGGCTGGCTACACCTTC. Translated: CASSLGGRAGYTF. The variable domain in full, completed from reference TRBV7-2 and TRBJ1-2, reads GAGVSQSPSNKVTEKGKDVELRCDPISGHTALYWYRQSLGQGLEFLIYFQGNSAPDKSGLPSDRFSAERTGGSVSTLTIQRTQQEDSAVYLCASSLGGRAGYTFGSGTRLTVV.

The CDR3 here is CASSLTRTSGRADTQYF. The CDR3 DNA follows: TGTGCCAGCAGCTTAACCCGGACTAGCGGGAGGGCAGATACGCAGTATTTT. The chain joins TRBV7-6 to TRBJ2-3, with 15 bases aligning to TRBD2. The CDR3 extends over 17 amino acids. Germline values: CDR1 SGHVS, CDR2 FNYEAQ. V gave up 2 bases and J gave up 4 bases; unmatched junction bases: 4.

J is TRBJ1-4 and V is TRBV5-4, with D possibly TRBD1 on 5 matching bases. Trimming shortened V by 2 bases and J by 8 bases, and 10 bases separated the two germline ends. The CDR3 has 13 amino acids. Germline assignment: CDR1 SGHNT and CDR2 YYREEE (reference sequence). CDR3: CASSFIGEEKLFF. CDR3 nucleotides: TGTGCCAGCAGCTTTATAGGGGAGGAAAAACTGTTTTTT.

CDR3 nucleotides: TGTGCCAGCAGCCAAGCTGGGTCCGGGGAGCTGTTTTTT. It encodes CASSQAGSGELFF. The chain joins TRBV14 to TRBJ2-2; D unresolved. The CDR3 runs to 13 residues. The germline V and J ends were trimmed by 1 base and 6 bases, with 6 bases remaining between them. Germline V gives CDR1 SGHDN, CDR2 FVKESK.

The chain recombines TRBV5-8 with TRBJ2-7, with 8 bases matching TRBD1. J lost 12 bases, V lost 6 bases, and 14 bases had no gene match. This CDR3 is 13 amino acids long. Per germline, CDR1 SGHTS and CDR2 YDEGEE. The CDR3 here is CASTDLGTGLWYF. Here the CDR3 DNA reads TGTGCCAGCACCGACCTCGGGACAGGACTTTGGTACTTC.

The genes are TRBV6-5 and TRBJ2-7; 7 bases align to TRBD2. Germline V gene lookup returns CDR1 MNHEY and CDR2 SVGAGI. This CDR3 contains 15 residues. V gave up 7 bases and J gave up 0 bases; unmatched junction bases: 9. The CDR3 sequence is CASNQGGGFSYEQYF. In DNA form, the CDR3 reads TGTGCCAGCAACCAGGGCGGGGGTTTCTCCTACGAGCAGTACTTC.

The CDR3 region is CASSAGRTGETQYF. CDR3 sequence (DNA): TGTGCCAGCAGCGCCGGACGGACAGGAGAGACCCAGTACTTC. The V and J genes are TRBV5-8 and TRBJ2-5, with TRBD1 identical over 7 bases. CDR1 is SGHTS, CDR2 YDEGEE, per germline. J gave up 4 bases and V 4 bases, and 7 bases lay outside the gene matches. This CDR3 has 14 residues. The full variable domain, with the rest looked up from reference TRBV5-8 and TRBJ2-5, is EAGVTQSPTHLIKTRGQQATLRCSPISGHTSVYWYQQALGLGLQFLLWYDEGEERNRGNFPPRFSGRQFPNYSSELNVNALELEDSALYLCASSAGRTGETQYFGPGTRLLVL.

The chain recombines TRBV28 with TRBJ1-5; TRBD1 is a possible D gene (6 bases). CDR1 and CDR2 (germline): MDHEN, SYDVKM. This CDR3 region has 17 residues. V gave up 5 bases and J gave up 0 bases, with 17 bases separating them. The DNA of the CDR3 is TGTGCCAGCAGTCCTCTGGGGGCAGATAATAGCAATCAGCCCCAGCATTTT. It specifies CASSPLGADNSNQPQHF. Full variable domain (rest looked up from reference TRBV28 and TRBJ1-5): DVKVTQSSRYLVKRTGEKVFLECVQDMDHENMFWYRQDPGLGLRLIYFSYDVKMKEKGDIPEGYSVSREKKERFSLILESASTNQTSMYLCASSPLGADNSNQPQHFGDGTRLSIL.

This chain connects TRBV6-9 to TRBJ2-1, with 8 nucleotides matching TRBD1. CDR3 size: 16 residues. CDR1 and CDR2 from the germline V gene are MNHGY and SVAAGI. With V trimmed by 4 bases and J by 4 bases, 9 bases remained unmatched. The chain's CDR3 is CASSSLDRASYNEQFF. CDR3 nucleotides: TGTGCCAGCAGTTCCTTGGACAGGGCTTCTTACAATGAGCAGTTCTTC.